This T cell receptor beta chain was observed in a study of cytomegalovirus exposure and HLA in healthy donors. Study summary: A later analysis reported the same platform for the roughly 120 validation repertoires and the roughly 700 first-cohort repertoires.

Study-wide results and caveats: There were around 160 TCR beta chains listed as cytomegalovirus-associated. Most TCR sequences were uncommon, yet certain public TCRs appeared in many donors.

The junction had 5 bases not matched to a gene; V was cut back by 1 base and J by 5 bases. The CDR3 spans 15 residues. Germline V gene lookup returns CDR1 SGHTA and CDR2 FQGTGA. Only in-frame clones appear in the TCRdb table, and some are missing; sequencing was by immunoSEQ multiplex PCR. Among about 58,000 clones listed, 90% were seen once. A word on this clone: Its antigen is currently unknown.

J is TRBJ2-3 and V is TRBV7-3, with 8 bases aligning to TRBD2. What was sequenced was PBMCs. The receptor's source is a man between 18 and 29 years old in good health and CMV-seronegative. This CDR3 is CASSLMALAGDTQYF. The CDR3 DNA follows: TGTGCCAGCAGCTTAATGGCTCTAGCGGGAGATACGCAGTATTTT. The variable domain in full, with the rest retrieved from reference TRBV7-3 and TRBJ2-3, is GAGVSQTPSNKVTEKGKYVELRCDPISGHTALYWYRQSLGQGPEFLIYFQGTGAADDSGLPNDRFFAVRPEGSVSTLKIQRTERGDSAVYLCASSLMALAGDTQYFGPGTRLTVL.